This T cell receptor beta chain was recovered during a study of T-cell memory formation after mild COVID-19. A note on this clonotype: Its cognate antigen is unknown.

One entry per CDR3 protein results from TCRdb running MiXCR on the 5' RACE reads. The sample carries about 390,000 distinct CDR3 sequences, under 25% recorded once. Broader study findings: Some responding clones appeared in pre-infection memory, suggesting cross-reactive memory joined. There was no confirmation that second-wave clones peaking on day 37 were SARS-CoV-2 specific.

The V end was cut by 0 bases, the J end by 2 bases, with 11 bases between. The CDR3 has 15 amino acids. Germline CDR1 reads SGHKS; CDR2 reads YYEKEE (reference sequence). The clonotype comes from an adult woman who had mild COVID-19 (a few samples of this study predate the infection). Cell type and time point are not known. Sequencing was carried out using PBMCs or a T cell subset sorted from them (not recorded which). The chain links TRBV5-5 to TRBJ1-2, with TRBD1 as a possible D gene (6 bases). The CDR3 is CASSLVYGGNYGYTF. The DNA for the CDR3 is TGTGCCAGCAGCTTGGTTTACGGGGGCAACTATGGCTACACCTTC.